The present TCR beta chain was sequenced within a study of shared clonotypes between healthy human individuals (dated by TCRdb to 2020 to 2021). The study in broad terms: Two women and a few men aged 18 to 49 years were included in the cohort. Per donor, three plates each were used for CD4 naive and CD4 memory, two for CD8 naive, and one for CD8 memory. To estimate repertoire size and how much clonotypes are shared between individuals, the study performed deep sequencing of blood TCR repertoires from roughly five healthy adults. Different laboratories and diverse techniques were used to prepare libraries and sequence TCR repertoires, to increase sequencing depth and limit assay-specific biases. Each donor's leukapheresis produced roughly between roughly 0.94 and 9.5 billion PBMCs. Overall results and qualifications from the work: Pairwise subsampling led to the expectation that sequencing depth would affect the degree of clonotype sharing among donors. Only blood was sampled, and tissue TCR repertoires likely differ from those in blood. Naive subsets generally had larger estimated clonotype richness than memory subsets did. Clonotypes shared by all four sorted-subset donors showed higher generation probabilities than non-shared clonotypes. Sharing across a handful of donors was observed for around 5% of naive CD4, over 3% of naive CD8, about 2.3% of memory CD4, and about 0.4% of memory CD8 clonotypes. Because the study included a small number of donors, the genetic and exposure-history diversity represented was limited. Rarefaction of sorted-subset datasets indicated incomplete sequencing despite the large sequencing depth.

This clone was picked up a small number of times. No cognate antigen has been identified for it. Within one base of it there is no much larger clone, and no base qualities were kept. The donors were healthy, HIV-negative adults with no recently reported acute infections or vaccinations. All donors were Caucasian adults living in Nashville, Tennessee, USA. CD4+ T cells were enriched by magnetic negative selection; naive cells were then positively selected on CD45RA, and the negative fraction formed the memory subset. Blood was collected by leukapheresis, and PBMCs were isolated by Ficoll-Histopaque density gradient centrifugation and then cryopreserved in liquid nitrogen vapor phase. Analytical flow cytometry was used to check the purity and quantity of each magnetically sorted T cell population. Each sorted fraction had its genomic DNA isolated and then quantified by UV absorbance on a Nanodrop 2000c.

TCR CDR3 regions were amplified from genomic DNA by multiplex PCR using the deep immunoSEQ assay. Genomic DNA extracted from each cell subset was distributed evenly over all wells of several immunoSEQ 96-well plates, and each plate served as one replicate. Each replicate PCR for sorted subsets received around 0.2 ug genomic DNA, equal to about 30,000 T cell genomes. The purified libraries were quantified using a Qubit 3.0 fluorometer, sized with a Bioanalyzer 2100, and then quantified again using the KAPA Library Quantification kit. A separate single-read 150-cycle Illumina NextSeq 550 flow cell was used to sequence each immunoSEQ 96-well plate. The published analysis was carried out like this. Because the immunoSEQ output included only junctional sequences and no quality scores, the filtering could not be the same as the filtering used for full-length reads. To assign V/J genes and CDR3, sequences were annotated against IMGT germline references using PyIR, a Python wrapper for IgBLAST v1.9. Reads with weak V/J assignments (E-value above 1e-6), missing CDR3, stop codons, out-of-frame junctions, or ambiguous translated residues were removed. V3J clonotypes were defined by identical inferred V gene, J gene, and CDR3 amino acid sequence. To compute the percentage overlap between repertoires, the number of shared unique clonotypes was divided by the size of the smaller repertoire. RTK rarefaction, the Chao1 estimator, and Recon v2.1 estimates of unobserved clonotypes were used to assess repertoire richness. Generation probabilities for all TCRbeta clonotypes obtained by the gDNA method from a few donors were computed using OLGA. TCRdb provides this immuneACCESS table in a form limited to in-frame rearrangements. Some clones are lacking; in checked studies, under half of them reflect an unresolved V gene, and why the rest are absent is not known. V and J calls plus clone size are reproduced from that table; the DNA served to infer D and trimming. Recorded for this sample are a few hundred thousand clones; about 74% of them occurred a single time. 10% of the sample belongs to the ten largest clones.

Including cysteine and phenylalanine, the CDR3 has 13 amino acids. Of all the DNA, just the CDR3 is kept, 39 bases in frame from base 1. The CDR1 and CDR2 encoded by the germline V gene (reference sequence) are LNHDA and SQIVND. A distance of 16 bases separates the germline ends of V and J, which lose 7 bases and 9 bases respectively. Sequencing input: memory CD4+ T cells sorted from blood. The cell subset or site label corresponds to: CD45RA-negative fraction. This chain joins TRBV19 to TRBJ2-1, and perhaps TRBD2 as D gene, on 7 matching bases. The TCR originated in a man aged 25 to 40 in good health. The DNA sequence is TGTGCCAGTACGCGGACTAGGGGGGGTGAGCAGTTCTTC. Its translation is CASTRTRGGEQFF.